The 10 T cell receptor beta chains listed next were all sequenced from one sample in a study of cytomegalovirus exposure and HLA in healthy donors. Data came from immunoSEQ multiplex PCR; TCRdb stores just in-frame clones and leaves some out. Among around 63,000 clones, 95% to 97% were seen once, and the ten largest hold around 1%. Sequences were obtained from PBMCs. The receptors were gathered from a woman between 18 and 29 years old in good health and CMV-seronegative.

This clone was seen a single time. V is TRBV5-6 and J is TRBJ1-2; 9 positions agree with TRBD1. Germline CDR1 SGHDT, CDR2 YYEEEE. The CDR3 spans 18 residues. The V segment lost 3 bases and the J segment 8 bases; nucleotides outside the gene matches: 20. The CDR3 is CASSWGGDRERTGHGYTF. In nucleotides, the CDR3 is TGTGCCAGCAGCTGGGGGGGGGACAGGGAGAGGACGGGGCACGGCTACACCTTC.

The V and J genes are TRBV27 and TRBJ2-4; 7 bases line up with TRBD1. The CDR3 is 14 amino acids. Germline CDR1 is MNHEY and CDR2 is SMNVEV (reference sequence). V was pared by 3 bases and J by 6 bases, with 5 bases of the junction left unmatched. CDR3 in amino acids: CASSLGTVGNIQYF. The CDR3 bases are TGTGCCAGCAGTTTGGGGACAGTCGGAAACATTCAGTACTTC.

This chain connects TRBV12-5 to TRBJ2-3, with 11 bases fitting TRBD2. The germline CDR1 and CDR2 sequences are LGHNT and FRNRAP. The ends lost 1 base at V and 0 bases at J; junction bases unmatched: 18. The CDR3 consists of 22 residues. CDR3 nucleotides: TGTGCTAGTGGTTTGGCCCGGGGGAAGACTAGCGGGGCCTTCCCGAGCACAGATACGCAGTATTTT. Translation: CASGLARGKTSGAFPSTDTQYF.

This clone appeared once. This chain joins TRBV27 and TRBJ2-6; D remains unclear. Germline V CDR1 and CDR2: MNHEY, SMNVEV (reference sequence). There are 14 residues in the CDR3. V was shortened by 7 bases and J by 4 bases, with 11 bases between the two germline ends. The CDR3 loop is CASTSGSGANVLTF. DNA of the CDR3: TGTGCCAGCACTTCAGGCTCGGGGGCCAACGTCCTGACTTTC.

The chain couples TRBV25-1 to TRBJ2-7, with 7 bases aligning to TRBD2. Per the germline V gene, CDR1 is MGHDK and CDR2 is SYGVNS. The J segment lost 3 bases and the V segment lost 3 bases, leaving 5 bases of the junction unmatched. The CDR3 sequence is 14 residues long. CDR3 loop: CASSERGSGYEQYF. CDR3 DNA sequence: TGTGCCAGCAGTGAGCGGGGGAGTGGCTACGAGCAGTACTTC.

The gene calls are TRBV7-2 and TRBJ1-2; D unclear. V lost 3 bases and J 6 bases, leaving 14 bases between the germline ends. Germline CDR1 is SGHTA and CDR2 is FQGNSA. The CDR3 length is 14 residues. Here the CDR3 DNA reads TGTGCCAGCAGCTTGAGGGTCCCGGTCGATGGCTACACCTTC. Amino acid sequence: CASSLRVPVDGYTF.

The chain carries TRBV5-6 and TRBJ2-7; D not certain. Deletions cut 3 bases from V and 9 bases from J, with 10 bases between. Germline CDR1 SGHDT, CDR2 YYEEEE. The CDR3 loop spans 11 amino acids. The CDR3 here is CASSWNPGQYF. CDR3 nucleotide sequence: TGTGCCAGCAGCTGGAACCCGGGGCAGTACTTC.

This sequence joins TRBV18 and TRBJ2-1, with unresolved D. Germline values: CDR1 KGHSH, CDR2 LQKENI. V dropped 3 bases and J dropped 0 bases, with 9 bases sitting between them. The CDR3 is made up of 15 amino acids. The CDR3 loop reads CASSPAVSSYNEQFF. As DNA, the CDR3 is TGTGCCAGCTCACCTGCGGTTAGCTCCTACAATGAGCAGTTCTTC.

V gene TRBV2 combines with J gene TRBJ2-7; D perhaps matches TRBD2 (6 bases). CDR3 length equals 11 residues. Germline CDR1 reads SNHLY; CDR2 reads FYNNEI. Trimming removed 11 bases from V and 7 bases from J, with 15 bases in between. The CDR3 sequence: CAGRAAGEQYF. The CDR3 nucleotides read TGTGCCGGCCGGGCGGCGGGGGAGCAGTACTTC.

The gene calls are TRBV29-1 and TRBJ1-5, with D possibly being TRBD1 (6 bases). CDR3 size: 14 residues. Germline lookup yields CDR1 SQVTM and CDR2 ANQGSEA. V was cut by 1 base and J by 7 bases, with 14 bases left in between. DNA of the CDR3: TGCAGCGTTGAAGGGGGGGCGGGGGGACAGCCCCAGCATTTT. As protein: CSVEGGAGGQPQHF.